The TCR beta chain described here comes from a study of metastatic and nonmetastatic thyroid tumors. Study context: Repertoires from blood and tumor or nodule tissue of malignant and benign thyroid patients were compared.

General study findings and limits: The study reportedly found significantly higher TCR beta diversity in malignant thyroid tumors than benign nodules, in blood and tumor.

All patients were treatment-naive before thyroid surgery. Germline CDR1 reads SNHLY; CDR2 reads FYNNEI. The CDR3 spans 12 residues. As originally analysed: For papillary thyroid cancer, a distant-metastasis classifier was constructed from CDR3 differences observed across clinicopathological groups. TCRdb re-called the PCR reads via MiXCR. Clone size and V and J calls follow TCRdb, not the original study. The sample holds around 52,000 clones, roughly 30% seen once. This clone was seen a few times. Its matching antigen is unknown. The junction departs from the called germline gene at one end, perhaps through a read error.

The origin of this receptor is a female donor with papillary thyroid cancer or a benign thyroid nodule (not recorded which). Some clones in this sample may be carry-over from other donors' samples. The sample was blood. The rearrangement joins TRBV2 to TRBJ1-6; D is unresolved. This CDR3 reads CASREGLSTLHF. The CDR3 DNA sequence: TGTGCCAGCAGAGAAGGGCTCTCAACCCTCCACTTT.